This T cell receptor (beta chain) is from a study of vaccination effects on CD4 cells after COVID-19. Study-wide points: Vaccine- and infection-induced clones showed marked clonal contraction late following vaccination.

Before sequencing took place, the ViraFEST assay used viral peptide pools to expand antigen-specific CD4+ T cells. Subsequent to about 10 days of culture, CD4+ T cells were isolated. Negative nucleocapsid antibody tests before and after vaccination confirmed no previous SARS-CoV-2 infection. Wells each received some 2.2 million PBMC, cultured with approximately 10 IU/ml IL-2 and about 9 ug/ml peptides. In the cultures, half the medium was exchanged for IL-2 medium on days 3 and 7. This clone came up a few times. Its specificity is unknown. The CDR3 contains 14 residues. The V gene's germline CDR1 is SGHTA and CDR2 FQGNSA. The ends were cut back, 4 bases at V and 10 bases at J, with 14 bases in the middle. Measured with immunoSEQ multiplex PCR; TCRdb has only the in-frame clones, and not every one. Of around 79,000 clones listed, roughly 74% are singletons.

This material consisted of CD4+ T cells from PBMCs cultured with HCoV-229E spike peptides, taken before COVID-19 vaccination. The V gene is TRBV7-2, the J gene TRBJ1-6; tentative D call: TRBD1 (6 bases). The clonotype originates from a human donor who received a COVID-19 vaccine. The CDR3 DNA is TGTGCCAGCAGCTCGACAGGTGGTTACTCACCCCTCCACTTT. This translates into CASSSTGGYSPLHF. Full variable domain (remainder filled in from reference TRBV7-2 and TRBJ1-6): GAGVSQSPSNKVTEKGKDVELRCDPISGHTALYWYRQSLGQGLEFLIYFQGNSAPDKSGLPSDRFSAERTGGSVSTLTIQRTQQEDSAVYLCASSSTGGYSPLHFGNGTRLTVT.